This T cell receptor (beta chain) was identified in a study of CD8 T cells in ankylosing spondylitis. Overall study findings and caveats: Among TCR beta sequences, a motif of eight highly homologous variants appeared characteristic of ankylosing spondylitis blood.

TCRdb independently ran MiXCR on the 5' RACE reads; one entry per CDR3 protein. This table holds 650,000 to 800,000 distinct CDR3 sequences, about 20% found once. This CDR3 region has 13 residues. V lost 3 bases and J lost 7, with 13 bases in between. Germline CDR1 and CDR2: DFQATT and SNEGSKA (reference sequence). On this clonotype: The target antigen is unknown.

The sample was blood, either unsorted or a sorted T cell fraction (not recorded which). This sequence was found in a male donor with ankylosing spondylitis. This chain connects TRBV20-1 to TRBJ2-1; D is uncertain. The CDR3: CSARIVTVNEQFF. In DNA form, the CDR3 reads TGCAGTGCTAGGATAGTTACGGTAAATGAGCAGTTCTTC.